This is a list of T cell receptor beta chains from one sample in a study of T cell repertoires in cytomegalovirus infection. One entry per CDR3 protein, called by TCRdb with MiXCR from the reads. The repertoire holds 300,000 to 450,000 distinct CDR3 sequences, roughly 20% seen once, with less than 9.5% in the top ten. Sample: PBMCs. The receptors originated from a human donor in good health (CMV status not recorded). Some clones in this sample may be carry-over from other donors' samples. The CDR3 runs from the conserved cysteine through the conserved F or W. The order of the fields is V gene, clone size, J gene, D gene, CDR3 DNA, CDR3 protein. The D gene is left open where the match is weak. Clone size is shown for a subset of rows, as once, few, many or a class of expanded clone.

TRBV25-1,-,TRBJ2-5,-,TGTGCCAGCAGTGCCATCGGAGAGACCCAGTACTTC,CASSAIGETQYF
TRBV12-3/TRBV12-4,few,TRBJ1-4,-,TGTGCCAGCAGTCTAAGGGGTATCGCTAATGAAAAACTGTTTTTT,CASSLRGIANEKLFF
TRBV2,-,TRBJ2-1,TRBD2,TGTGCCAGCGGTGAAGCGGGGGACTACAATGAGCAGTTCTTC,CASGEAGDYNEQFF
TRBV2,-,TRBJ2-6,-,TGTGCCAGCTCTCCAGGGACCCCTGGGGCCAACGTCCTGACTTTC,CASSPGTPGANVLTF
TRBV12-3/TRBV12-4,many,TRBJ2-1,-,TGTGCCAGCAGTTTAGAGGGTTGGGGGGATGAGCAGTTCTTC,CASSLEGWGDEQFF
TRBV5-1,-,TRBJ1-2,-,TGCGCCAGCAGCACCCAACCCGGGGAAAACTATGGCTACACCTTC,CASSTQPGENYGYTF
TRBV2,-,TRBJ1-2,-,TGTGCCAGCAGGTCCACGGGGCTCTATGGCTACACCTTC,CASRSTGLYGYTF
TRBV12-5,many,TRBJ2-6,-,TGTGCTAGTGGTTTGGCACTTCGTCACCACTCCCGAATGGGAGGTGGGGCCAACGTCCTGACTTTC,CASGLALRHHSRMGGGANVLTF
TRBV11-2,-,TRBJ2-7,TRBD2,TGTGCCAGCAGCCTCGGGACTAGCGGGAGATCCTACGAGCAGTACTTC,CASSLGTSGRSYEQYF
TRBV5-5,many,TRBJ1-4,-,TGTGCCAGCAGCTTGTATGGGGGGCGTGAAAAACTGTTTTTT,CASSLYGGREKLFF
TRBV28,-,TRBJ1-2,-,TGTGCCAGCAAAATTGGGGGGGAATATGGCTACACCTTC,CASKIGGEYGYTF
TRBV7-2,many,TRBJ1-5,-,TGTGCCAGCAGCTTAGGGGAAGATCAGCCCCAGCATTTT,CASSLGEDQPQHF
TRBV2,once,TRBJ2-5,TRBD2,TGTGCCAGTAACTCTAACGGGGGGGGGCAAGAGACCCAGTACTTC,CASNSNGGGQETQYF
TRBV4-1,few,TRBJ2-1,TRBD2,TGTGCCAGCAGCCCCGTACGCGGGGGCTCCTACAATGAGCAGTTCTTC,CASSPVRGGSYNEQFF
TRBV20-1,-,TRBJ1-5,-,TGCAGTGCTAAATCAGGGGGCAATCAGCCCCAGCATTTT,CSAKSGGNQPQHF
TRBV20-1,few,TRBJ2-7,TRBD2,TGCAGTGCAACCCCTGTTAGCGGGAGGGTGTACGAGCAGTACTTC,CSATPVSGRVYEQYF
TRBV7-2,many,TRBJ1-6,-,TGTGCCAGCGGAAGCGCACAGCTCAATTCACCCCTCCACTTT,CASGSAQLNSPLHF
TRBV10-3,-,TRBJ2-5,-,TGTGCCATCAAGGACTACTTGGAGACCCAGTACTTC,CAIKDYLETQYF
TRBV7-8,many,TRBJ2-3,-,TGTGCCAGCAGCAAGCGTTCAAGCGGAACGACCACAGATACGCAGTATTTT,CASSKRSSGTTTDTQYF
TRBV2,few,TRBJ1-5,-,TGTGCCAGCAGAGAGGCAGTCGATGGGCCCCAGCATTTT,CASREAVDGPQHF
TRBV4-2,-,TRBJ1-3,-,TGTGCCAGCAGCCAAGATGCGGAAGTGCTCGCTGGAAACACCATATATTTT,CASSQDAEVLAGNTIYF
TRBV7-9,many,TRBJ2-2,-,TGTGCCAGCAGCAGTGCCCGGACAACGAACACCGGGGAGCTGTTTTTT,CASSSARTTNTGELFF
TRBV9,-,TRBJ1-1,-,TGTGCCAGCAGCGTAGAAGCCCAGGGCGGCACTGAAGCTTTCTTT,CASSVEAQGGTEAFF
TRBV6-1,-,TRBJ1-5,-,TGTGCCAGCAGTCCGTACTCCGAGTCTCTGGTCCAGCCCCAGCATTTT,CASSPYSESLVQPQHF
TRBV6-1,-,TRBJ1-1,TRBD1,TGTGCCAGCAGCCCCAGGGGGCAGGCGGGTTTGAACACTGAAGCTTTCTTT,CASSPRGQAGLNTEAFF
TRBV4-1,few,TRBJ1-5,TRBD1,TGCGCCAGCAGCCAAGGGTCAGGGGGCGGCAATCAGCCCCAGCATTTT,CASSQGSGGGNQPQHF